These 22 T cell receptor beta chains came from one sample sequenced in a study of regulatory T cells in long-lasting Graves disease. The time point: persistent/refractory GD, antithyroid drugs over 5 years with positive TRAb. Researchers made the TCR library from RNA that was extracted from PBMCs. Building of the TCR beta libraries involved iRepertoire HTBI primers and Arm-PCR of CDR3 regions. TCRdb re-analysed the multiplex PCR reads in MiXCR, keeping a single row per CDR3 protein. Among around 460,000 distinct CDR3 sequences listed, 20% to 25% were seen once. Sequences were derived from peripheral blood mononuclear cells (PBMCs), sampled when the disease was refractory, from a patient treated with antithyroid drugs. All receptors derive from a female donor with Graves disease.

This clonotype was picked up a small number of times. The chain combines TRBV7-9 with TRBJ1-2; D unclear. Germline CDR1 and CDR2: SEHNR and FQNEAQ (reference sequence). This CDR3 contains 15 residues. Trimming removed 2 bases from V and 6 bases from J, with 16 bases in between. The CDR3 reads CASSLPSDGRDGYTF. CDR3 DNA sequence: TGTGCCAGCAGCTTACCCTCCGACGGTCGGGATGGCTACACCTTC.

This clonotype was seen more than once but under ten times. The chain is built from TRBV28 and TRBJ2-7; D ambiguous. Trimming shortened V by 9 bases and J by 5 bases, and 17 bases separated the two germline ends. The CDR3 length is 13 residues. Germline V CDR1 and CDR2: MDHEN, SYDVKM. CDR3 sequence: CASTPPGRHEQYF. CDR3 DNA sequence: TGTGCCAGTACCCCCCCTGGGCGGCACGAGCAGTACTTC.

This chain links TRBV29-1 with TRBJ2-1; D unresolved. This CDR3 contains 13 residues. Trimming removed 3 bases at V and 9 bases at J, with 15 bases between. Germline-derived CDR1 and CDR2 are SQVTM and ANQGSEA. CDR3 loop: CSVDAARSGEQFF. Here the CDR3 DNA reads TGCAGCGTTGACGCGGCAAGGTCCGGTGAGCAGTTCTTC.

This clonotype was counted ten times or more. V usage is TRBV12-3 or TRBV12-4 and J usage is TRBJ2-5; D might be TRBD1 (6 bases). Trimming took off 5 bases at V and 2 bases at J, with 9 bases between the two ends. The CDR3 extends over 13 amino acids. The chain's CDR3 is CASSPGAQETQYF. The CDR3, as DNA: TGTGCCAGCAGTCCAGGGGCTCAAGAGACCCAGTACTTC.

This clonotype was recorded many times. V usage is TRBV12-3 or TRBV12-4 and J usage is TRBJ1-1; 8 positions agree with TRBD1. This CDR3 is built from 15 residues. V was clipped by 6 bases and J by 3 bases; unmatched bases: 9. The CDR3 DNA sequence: TGTGCCAGCAGCCTCTCAGGGGGCCCCGACACTGAAGCTTTCTTT. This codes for CASSLSGGPDTEAFF.

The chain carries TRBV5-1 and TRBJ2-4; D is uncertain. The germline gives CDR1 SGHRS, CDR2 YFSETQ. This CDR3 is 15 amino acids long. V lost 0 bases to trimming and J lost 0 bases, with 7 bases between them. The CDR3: CASSLDLLAKNIQYF. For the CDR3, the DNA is TGCGCCAGCAGCTTGGATCTGCTAGCCAAAAACATTCAGTACTTC.

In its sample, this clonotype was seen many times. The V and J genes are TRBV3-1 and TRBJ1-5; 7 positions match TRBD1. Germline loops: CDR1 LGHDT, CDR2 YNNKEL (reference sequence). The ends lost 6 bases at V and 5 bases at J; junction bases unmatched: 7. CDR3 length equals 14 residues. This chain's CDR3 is CASSRKGAHQPQHF. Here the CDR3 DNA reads TGTGCCAGCAGTCGAAAGGGGGCCCATCAGCCCCAGCATTTT.

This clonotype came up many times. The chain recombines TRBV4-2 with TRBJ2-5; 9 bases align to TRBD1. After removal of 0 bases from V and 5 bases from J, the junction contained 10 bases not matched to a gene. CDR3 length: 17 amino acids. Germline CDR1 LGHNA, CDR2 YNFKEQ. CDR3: CASSQDRGTGPGETQYF. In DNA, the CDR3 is TGTGCCAGCAGCCAAGATCGGGGGACAGGGCCGGGGGAGACCCAGTACTTC.

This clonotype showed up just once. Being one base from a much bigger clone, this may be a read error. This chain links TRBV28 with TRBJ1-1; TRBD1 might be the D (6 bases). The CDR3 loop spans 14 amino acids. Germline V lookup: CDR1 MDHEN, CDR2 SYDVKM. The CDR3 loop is CAGSLKGGWGEAFF. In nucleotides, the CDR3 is TGTGCCGGCAGTTTAAAGGGGGGTTGGGGTGAAGCTTTCTTT.

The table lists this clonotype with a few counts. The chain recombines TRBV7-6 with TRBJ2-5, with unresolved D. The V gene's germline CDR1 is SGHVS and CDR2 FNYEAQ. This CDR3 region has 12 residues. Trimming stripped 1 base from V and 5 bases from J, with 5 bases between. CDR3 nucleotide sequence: TGTGCCAGCAGCTTAGGGTTCGAGACCCAGTACTTC. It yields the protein CASSLGFETQYF.

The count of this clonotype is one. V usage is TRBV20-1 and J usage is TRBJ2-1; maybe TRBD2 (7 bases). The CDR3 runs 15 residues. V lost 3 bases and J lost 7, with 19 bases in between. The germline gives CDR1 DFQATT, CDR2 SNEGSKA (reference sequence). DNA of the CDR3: TGCAGTGCTAGGGATGTCGGGGGGCCAGGGAATGAGCAGTTCTTC. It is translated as CSARDVGGPGNEQFF.

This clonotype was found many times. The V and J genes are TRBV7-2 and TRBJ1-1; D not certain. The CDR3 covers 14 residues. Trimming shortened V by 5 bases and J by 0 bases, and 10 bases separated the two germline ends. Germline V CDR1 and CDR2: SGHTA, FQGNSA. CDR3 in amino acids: CASSLRIMNTEAFF. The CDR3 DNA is TGTGCCAGCAGCCTAAGGATCATGAACACTGAAGCTTTCTTT. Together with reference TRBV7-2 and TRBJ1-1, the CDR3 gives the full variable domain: GAGVSQSPSNKVTEKGKDVELRCDPISGHTALYWYRQSLGQGLEFLIYFQGNSAPDKSGLPSDRFSAERTGGSVSTLTIQRTQQEDSAVYLCASSLRIMNTEAFFGQGTRLTVV.

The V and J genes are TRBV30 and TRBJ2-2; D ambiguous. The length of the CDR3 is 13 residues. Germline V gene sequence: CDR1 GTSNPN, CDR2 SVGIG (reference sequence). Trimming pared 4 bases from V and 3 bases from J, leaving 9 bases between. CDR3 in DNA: TGTGCCTGGAAGGAGACTTACACCGGGGAGCTGTTTTTT. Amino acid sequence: CAWKETYTGELFF.

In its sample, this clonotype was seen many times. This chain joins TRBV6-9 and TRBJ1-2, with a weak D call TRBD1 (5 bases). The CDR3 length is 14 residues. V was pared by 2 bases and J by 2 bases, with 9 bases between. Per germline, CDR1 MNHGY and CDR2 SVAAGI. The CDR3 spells CASSYQRGNYGYTF. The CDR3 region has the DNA TGTGCCAGCAGTTATCAAAGGGGAAACTATGGCTACACCTTC.

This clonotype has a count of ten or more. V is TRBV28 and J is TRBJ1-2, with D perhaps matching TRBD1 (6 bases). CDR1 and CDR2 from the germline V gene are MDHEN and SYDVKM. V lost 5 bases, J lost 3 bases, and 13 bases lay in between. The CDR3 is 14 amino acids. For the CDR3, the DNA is TGTGCCAGCAGTCGAGACCCAGGGGACTATGGCTACACCTTC. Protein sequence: CASSRDPGDYGYTF.

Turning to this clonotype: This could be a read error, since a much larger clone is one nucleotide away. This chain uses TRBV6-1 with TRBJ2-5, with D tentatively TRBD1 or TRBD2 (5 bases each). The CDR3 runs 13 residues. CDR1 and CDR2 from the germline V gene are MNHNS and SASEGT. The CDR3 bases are TGTGCCAGCATGCTAGCAGGGATTGAGACCAAGTACTTC. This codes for CASMLAGIETKYF.

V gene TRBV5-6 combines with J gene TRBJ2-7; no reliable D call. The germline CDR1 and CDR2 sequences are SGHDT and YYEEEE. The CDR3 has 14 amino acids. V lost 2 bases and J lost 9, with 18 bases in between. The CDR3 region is CASSFDKAGYGQYF. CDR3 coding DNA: TGTGCCAGCAGCTTTGACAAGGCTGGATATGGGCAGTACTTC. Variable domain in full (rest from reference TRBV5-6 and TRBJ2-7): DAGVTQSPTHLIKTRGQQVTLRCSPKSGHDTVSWYQQALGQGPQFIFQYYEEEERQRGNFPDRFSGHQFPNYSSELNVNALLLGDSALYLCASSFDKAGYGQYFGPGTRLTVT.

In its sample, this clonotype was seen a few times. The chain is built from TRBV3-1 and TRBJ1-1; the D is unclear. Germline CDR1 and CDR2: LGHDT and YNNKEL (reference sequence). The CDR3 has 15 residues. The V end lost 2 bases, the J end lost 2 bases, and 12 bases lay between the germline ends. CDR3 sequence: CASSQNDMSNTEAFF. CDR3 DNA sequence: TGTGCCAGCAGCCAAAACGATATGTCTAACACTGAAGCTTTCTTT.

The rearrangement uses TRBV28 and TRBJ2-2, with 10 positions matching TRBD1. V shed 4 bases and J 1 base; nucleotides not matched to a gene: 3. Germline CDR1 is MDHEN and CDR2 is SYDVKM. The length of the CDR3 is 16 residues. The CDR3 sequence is CASSWGTGENTGELFF. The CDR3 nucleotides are TGTGCCAGCAGTTGGGGGACAGGGGAGAACACCGGGGAGCTGTTTTTT. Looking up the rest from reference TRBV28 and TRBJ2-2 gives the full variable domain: DVKVTQSSRYLVKRTGEKVFLECVQDMDHENMFWYRQDPGLGLRLIYFSYDVKMKEKGDIPEGYSVSREKKERFSLILESASTNQTSMYLCASSWGTGENTGELFFGEGSRLTVL.

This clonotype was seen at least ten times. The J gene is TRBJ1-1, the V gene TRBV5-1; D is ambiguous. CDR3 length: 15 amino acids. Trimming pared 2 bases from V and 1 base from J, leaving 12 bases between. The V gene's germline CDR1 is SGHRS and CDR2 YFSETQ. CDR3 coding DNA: TGCGCCAGCAGCTTTGGATACAGAGAGAACACTGAAGCTTTCTTT. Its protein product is CASSFGYRENTEAFF.

The CDR3 here is CASSLNRGLGVLNTEAFF. CDR3 sequence (DNA): TGTGCCAGCAGCTTGAACAGGGGGCTGGGCGTGCTGAACACTGAAGCTTTCTTT. The gene calls are TRBV7-9 and TRBJ1-1, with 9 bases matching TRBD1. V lost 3 bases, J lost 0 bases, and 11 bases stayed unmatched. CDR1 and CDR2 (germline): SEHNR, FQNEAQ (reference sequence). The CDR3 totals 18 residues.

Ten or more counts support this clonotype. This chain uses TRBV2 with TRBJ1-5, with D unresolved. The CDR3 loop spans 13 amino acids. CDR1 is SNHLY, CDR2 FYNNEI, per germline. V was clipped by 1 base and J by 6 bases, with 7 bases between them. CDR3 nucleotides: TGTGCCAGCAGTGAAGGTTCCGGTCAGCCCCAGCATTTT. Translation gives CASSEGSGQPQHF.